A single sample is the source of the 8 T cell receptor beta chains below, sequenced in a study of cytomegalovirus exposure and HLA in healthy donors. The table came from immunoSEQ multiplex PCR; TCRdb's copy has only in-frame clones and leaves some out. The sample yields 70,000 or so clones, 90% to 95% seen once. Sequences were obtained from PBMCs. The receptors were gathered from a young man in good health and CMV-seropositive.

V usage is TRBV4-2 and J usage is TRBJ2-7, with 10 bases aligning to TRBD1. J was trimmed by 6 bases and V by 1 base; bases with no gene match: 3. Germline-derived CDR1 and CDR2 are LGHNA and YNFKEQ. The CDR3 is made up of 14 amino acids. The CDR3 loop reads CASSQGTGGIEQYF. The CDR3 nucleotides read TGTGCCAGCAGCCAAGGGACAGGGGGAATCGAGCAGTACTTC.

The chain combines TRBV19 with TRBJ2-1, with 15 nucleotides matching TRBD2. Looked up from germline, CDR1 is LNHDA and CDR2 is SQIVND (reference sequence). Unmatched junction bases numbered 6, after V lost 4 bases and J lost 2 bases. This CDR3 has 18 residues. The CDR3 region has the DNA TGTGCCAGTAGTACCGGGACTAGCGGGAGGAGGCCCTACAATGAGCAGTTCTTC. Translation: CASSTGTSGRRPYNEQFF.

DNA for the CDR3: TGTGCCAGCAGCGGGGGACAGGGGGCGACTGAAGCTTTCTTT. Its translation: CASSGGQGATEAFF. The chain is built from TRBV9 and TRBJ1-1; 12 bases match TRBD1. Unmatched junction bases numbered 2, after V lost 3 bases and J lost 5 bases. There are 14 residues in the CDR3. Germline values: CDR1 SGDLS, CDR2 YYNGEE.

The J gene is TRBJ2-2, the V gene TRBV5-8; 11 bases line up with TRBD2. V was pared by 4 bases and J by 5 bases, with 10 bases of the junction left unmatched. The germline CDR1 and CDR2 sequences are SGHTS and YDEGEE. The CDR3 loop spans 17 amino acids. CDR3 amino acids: CASSQKITSGSTGELFF. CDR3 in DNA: TGTGCCAGCAGCCAAAAAATAACTAGCGGGAGTACCGGGGAGCTGTTTTTT.

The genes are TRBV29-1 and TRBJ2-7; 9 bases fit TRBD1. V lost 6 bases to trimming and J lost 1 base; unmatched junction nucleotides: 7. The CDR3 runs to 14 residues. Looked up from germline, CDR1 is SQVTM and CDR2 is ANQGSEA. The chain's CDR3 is CSVVDRGVSYEQYF. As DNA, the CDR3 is TGCAGCGTGGTAGACAGGGGGGTATCCTACGAGCAGTACTTC.

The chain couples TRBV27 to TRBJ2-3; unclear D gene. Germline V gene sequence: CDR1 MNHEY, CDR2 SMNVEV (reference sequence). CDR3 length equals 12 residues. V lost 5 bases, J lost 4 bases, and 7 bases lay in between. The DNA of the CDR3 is TGTGCCAGCAGTCCCTCCCCAGATACGCAGTATTTT. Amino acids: CASSPSPDTQYF.

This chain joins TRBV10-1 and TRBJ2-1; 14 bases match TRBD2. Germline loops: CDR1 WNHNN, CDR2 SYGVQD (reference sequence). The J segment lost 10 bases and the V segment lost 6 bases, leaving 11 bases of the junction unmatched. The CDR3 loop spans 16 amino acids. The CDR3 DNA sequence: TGCGCCAGCAGCGAAAGTCCGGGACTAGCGGGAGAAGAGCAGTTCTTC. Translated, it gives CASSESPGLAGEEQFF.

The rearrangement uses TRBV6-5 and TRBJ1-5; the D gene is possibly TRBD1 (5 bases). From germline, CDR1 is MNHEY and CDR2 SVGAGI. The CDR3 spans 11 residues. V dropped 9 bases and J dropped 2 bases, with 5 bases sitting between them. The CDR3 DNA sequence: TGTGCCAGAGGGGGCAATCAGCCCCAGCATTTT. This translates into CARGGNQPQHF.